This entry concerns a single TCR beta chain. This record comes from a study of shared clonotypes between healthy human individuals. Authors' methods: Filtering differed, since immunoSEQ gave only junction sequences and no quality scores. The method was immunoSEQ multiplex PCR; TCRdb's version includes in-frame clones alone and lacks a portion of them. V and J calls and clone size are copied from that table; D and trimming were computed from the DNA. The sample lists some 2.1 million clones; roughly 95% were seen once. The naive CD8 subset, CD45RO-negative cells positively selected for CCR7, excluded terminally differentiated effector memory CD45RA+ cells. The V gene end was trimmed by 4 bases and the J gene end by 3 bases; junction bases not matched to a gene: 3. Germline V lookup: CDR1 SGHTA, CDR2 FQGNSA. This CDR3 region has 14 residues.

The clonotype comes from a man aged 18 to 29 in good health. Some clones in this sample may be carry-over from other donors' samples. J is TRBJ2-3 and V is TRBV7-2; TRBD1 agrees at 8 bases. The material sequenced was naive CD8+ T cells from PBMCs. CDR3 loop: CASSWTGPTDTQYF. The CDR3 DNA is TGTGCCAGCAGCTGGACAGGGCCAACAGATACGCAGTATTTT.